The subject of this entry is one T cell receptor beta chain. It lacks a known antigen. Qualities for individual bases were not recorded, and no much larger clone is one base off. The germline V gene yields MNHNS for CDR1 and SASEGT for CDR2. The CDR3, from cysteine to phenylalanine, totals 14 residues. Only the CDR3 DNA is retained, 42 bases long and in frame from the first base. Germline trimming: 0 bases from V, 4 bases from J; junction bases outside gene matches: 0. According to the study, the label for this sample's time point signals: about 28 days (+/-7) after the second vaccine dose. This specimen's treatment or condition label, interpreted: meningococcal conjugate vaccine given as trial control. Vaccinee samples were obtained from the UK trials COV001 and COV002, which included a single-blind randomized controlled phase 2/3 trial of AZD1222 (ChAdOx1 nCoV-19) in healthy adults. For TCRbeta chain sequencing, PBMC samples were collected from trial participants at day 0 and at day 28 after the second dose.

The sample belongs to a study of T cell responses to AZD1222 COVID-19 vaccine (dated by TCRdb to the early 2020s). As for the study more broadly: A total of about 230 trial participants underwent TCR sequencing, of whom about 200 received two doses of AZD1222 and 26 received two doses of the MenACWY control vaccine. Trial participants were enrolled by age into subgroups of 18-55, 56-69 and 70-plus years, and 148, 28 and 57 TCR-sequenced participants, respectively, were included in these subgroups. Overall study results and their limits: After two AZD1222 doses, both the breadth and the depth of spike-specific TCRs were significantly higher than at day 0 and than in MenACWY recipients. In the small 56-69-year group, the increase in depth fell short of significance, most likely because of low power. Most participants were white British and females outnumbered males, and the authors suggested that clonal diversity may have been underestimated. Only five to seven AZD1222 recipients were SARS-CoV-2 seropositive at baseline, limiting conclusions about previously exposed vaccinees. The whole spike protein was spanned by vaccine-associated CD4 TCRs, and dominant responses were seen in regions 160-218 and 743-854. Reportedly, almost half of the unique spike-specific TCRs recognized epitopes lying outside the regions that are mutated in the B.1.351 and B.1.1.7 variants. Because no day 14 peak-response samples were available, the repertoires could be characterized only after the peak T cell response.

The CDR3 regions of human TCRbeta chains were analyzed by immunosequencing. On the study's bioinformatics: TCRs in the repertoires were matched against a reference library of SARS-CoV-2-specific TCRs that had been generated with the MIRA antigen-specificity platform. Breadth was defined as the fraction of unique TCRs that were SARS-CoV-2-associated. Depth was defined as the fraction of total T cells that were SARS-CoV-2-associated. Using the MIRA data, each spike-specific TCR was assigned both to the spike region to which the TCR was reactive and to a CD4 or CD8 class. Log10-transformed breadth and depth values were compared by one-way ANOVA with Sidak's multiple comparisons tests. TCRdb carries this immuneACCESS record with in-frame sequences only. Its versions omit some clonotypes, under half of them owing to an unresolved V gene in the studies checked, with the rest unexplained. That table gives V, J and clone size, and the DNA gave D and trimming. This sample comprises about 150,000 clones, 85% of them detected only once. The ten largest clonotypes hold around 7.9% of the sample.

The chain is made from TRBV6-1 and TRBJ1-2; 9 of the junction bases match TRBD1. This material consisted of peripheral blood, taken 28 days after the second dose of the MenACWY control vaccine. The receptor's source is an adult who received the MenACWY meningococcal vaccine as a control. CDR3 sequence: CASSEAGQGYGYTF. At the DNA level, the sequence is TGTGCCAGCAGTGAAGCGGGACAGGGCTATGGCTACACCTTC.